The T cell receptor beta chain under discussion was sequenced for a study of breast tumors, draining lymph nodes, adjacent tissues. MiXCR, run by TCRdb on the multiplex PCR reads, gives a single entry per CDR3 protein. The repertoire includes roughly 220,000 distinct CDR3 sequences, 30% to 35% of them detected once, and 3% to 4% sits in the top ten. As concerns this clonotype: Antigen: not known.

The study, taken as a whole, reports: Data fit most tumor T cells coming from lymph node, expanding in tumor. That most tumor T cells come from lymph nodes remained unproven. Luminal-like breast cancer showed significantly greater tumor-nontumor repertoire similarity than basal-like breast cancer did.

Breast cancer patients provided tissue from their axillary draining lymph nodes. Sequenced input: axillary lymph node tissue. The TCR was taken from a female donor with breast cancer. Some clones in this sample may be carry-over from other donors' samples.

CDR3 sequence (DNA): TGTGCCAGCAGCCTGACAGGGTTCTCTGGAAACACCATATATTTT. Protein: CASSLTGFSGNTIYF. The chain uses TRBV7-2 and TRBJ1-3; 7 bases align to TRBD1. V lost 5 bases and J lost 0; bases outside the gene matches: 4. The CDR3 length is 15 residues. Germline assignment: CDR1 SGHTA and CDR2 FQGNSA.